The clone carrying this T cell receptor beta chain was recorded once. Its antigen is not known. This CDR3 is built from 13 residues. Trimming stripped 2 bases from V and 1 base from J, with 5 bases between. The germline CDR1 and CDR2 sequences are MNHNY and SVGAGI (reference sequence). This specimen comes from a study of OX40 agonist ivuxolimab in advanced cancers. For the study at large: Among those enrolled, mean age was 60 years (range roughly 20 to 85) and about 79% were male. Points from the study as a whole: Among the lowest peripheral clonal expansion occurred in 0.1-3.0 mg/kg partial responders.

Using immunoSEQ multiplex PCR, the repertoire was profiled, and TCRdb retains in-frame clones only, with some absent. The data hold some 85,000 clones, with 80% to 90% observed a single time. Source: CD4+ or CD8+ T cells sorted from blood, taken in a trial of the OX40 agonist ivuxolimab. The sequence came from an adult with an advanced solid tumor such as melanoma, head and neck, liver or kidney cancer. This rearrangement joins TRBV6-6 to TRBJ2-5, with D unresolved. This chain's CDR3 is CASSYLSQETQYF. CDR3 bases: TGTGCCAGCAGTTACCTCAGCCAAGAGACCCAGTACTTC.